One and the same sample provided the 28 T cell receptor beta chains below, sequenced in a study of Graves' ophthalmopathy and Graves' hyperthyroidism. RNA transcripts were the template, and TCR beta CDR3 regions were amplified from them. Following a first-round RT-PCR that used HTBI primers, a second-round multiplex PCR was carried out. MiXCR was run by TCRdb on the multiplex PCR reads, yielding one entry per CDR3 protein. Counted here are hundreds of thousands of distinct CDR3 sequences, roughly 14% occurring once; the ten biggest clones make up approximately 9.8%. Sequenced: blood. The receptor source for this set is a woman in her twenties or thirties with Graves' ophthalmopathy.

This clonotype was seen many times. This chain uses TRBV29-1 with TRBJ2-7, with D perhaps matching TRBD2 (6 bases). Trimming shortened V by 4 bases and J by 4 bases, and 14 bases separated the two germline ends. In germline, CDR1 is SQVTM, CDR2 ANQGSEA. CDR3 length: 13 amino acids. The CDR3: CSVGLVAGYEQYF. The CDR3 region has the DNA TGCAGCGTTGGACTAGTGGCGGGTTACGAGCAGTACTTC.

The gene calls are TRBV6-5 and TRBJ2-5; TRBD2 matches at 11 bases. J gave up 2 bases and V 1 base, and 6 bases lay outside the gene matches. The CDR3 has 17 amino acids. CDR1 MNHEY and CDR2 SVGAGI come from the germline V gene. In nucleotides, the CDR3 is TGTGCCAGCAGTTACTTCGGGACTAGCGGACCACAAGAGACCCAGTACTTC. It specifies CASSYFGTSGPQETQYF.

This clonotype was seen more than once but under ten times. The chain joins TRBV30 to TRBJ1-1; D might be TRBD1 (6 bases). Germline V gene data show CDR1 as GTSNPN and CDR2 as SVGIG (reference sequence). This CDR3 contains 13 residues. V lost 8 bases and J 2 bases, leaving 15 bases between the germline ends. As DNA, the CDR3 is TGTGCCGGGTGGTGGGGACACAACACTGAAGCTTTCTTT. It specifies CAGWWGHNTEAFF.

The CDR3 sequence: CAWSASGGRAYEQYF. The CDR3 DNA is TGTGCCTGGAGTGCCTCTGGGGGGCGCGCCTACGAGCAGTACTTC. The V gene is TRBV30, the J gene TRBJ2-7, with D tentatively TRBD1 or TRBD2 (6 bases each). The CDR3 consists of 15 residues. Germline loops: CDR1 GTSNPN, CDR2 SVGIG (reference sequence). Between the trimmed V and J ends, which lost 1 base and 2 bases, there was a span of 15 bases.

At least ten counts were recorded for this clonotype. V gene TRBV6-5 combines with J gene TRBJ1-2; 9 positions agree with TRBD1. V gave up 0 bases and J gave up 6 bases; unmatched junction bases: 5. The V gene's germline CDR1 is MNHEY and CDR2 SVGAGI. The CDR3 loop spans 15 amino acids. The CDR3 DNA is TGTGCCAGCAGTTACTCACAGGGGGCGCCCGATGGCTACACCTTC. Translating it yields CASSYSQGAPDGYTF.

This clonotype came up many times. The V gene is TRBV5-1, the J gene TRBJ2-4; 8 nucleotides match TRBD1. Germline V gene sequence: CDR1 SGHRS, CDR2 YFSETQ. The V and J ends lost 4 bases and 8 bases, in that order; junction bases with no gene match: 8. This CDR3 contains 14 residues. The CDR3 loop reads CASSLDRVGDIQYF. The CDR3 DNA reads as TGCGCCAGCAGCCTGGACAGGGTTGGGGACATTCAGTACTTC.

This clonotype showed up many times. The rearrangement links TRBV11-1 to TRBJ2-5; 8 bases agree with TRBD1. CDR3 length: 14 amino acids. Germline CDR1 reads SGHAT; CDR2 reads FQDESV (reference sequence). With 5 bases clipped from V and 5 bases from J, the junction kept 7 bases outside the gene matches. In DNA, the CDR3 is TGTGCCAGCAGCCAGGACAGGGCGGGGGAGACCCAGTACTTC. Amino acids: CASSQDRAGETQYF.

The sample holds many counts of this clonotype. The chain couples TRBV11-2 to TRBJ2-5; no reliable D call. V was shortened by 3 bases and J by 5 bases, with 7 bases between the two germline ends. Germline lookup yields CDR1 SGHAT and CDR2 FQNNGV. The CDR3 spans 12 residues. The CDR3 reads CASSFIKETQYF. DNA for the CDR3: TGTGCCAGCAGCTTTATCAAGGAGACCCAGTACTTC.

This clonotype was found many times. The chain employs TRBV20-1 and TRBJ2-7; weak D call: TRBD1 (6 bases). From germline, CDR1 is DFQATT and CDR2 SNEGSKA (reference sequence). V lost 3 bases, J lost 7 bases, and 13 bases lay in between. This CDR3 is 12 amino acids long. This CDR3 is CSARDSPWEQYF. The CDR3 coding sequence is TGCAGTGCTAGGGACAGCCCTTGGGAGCAGTACTTC.

This clonotype was observed many times. J is TRBJ2-7 and V is TRBV6-5, with a weak D call TRBD2 (7 bases). Trimming pared 2 bases from V and 5 bases from J, leaving 13 bases between. The CDR3 is made up of 14 amino acids. Germline lookup yields CDR1 MNHEY and CDR2 SVGAGI. The CDR3, as DNA: TGTGCCAGCAGTTACCGCAGGGGAGGGGACGAGCAGTACTTC. Its protein is CASSYRRGGDEQYF.

This clonotype was recorded many times. CDR3 nucleotides: TGTGCCAGCAGTACCAGCTACAATCAGCCCCAGCATTTT. This gives the protein CASSTSYNQPQHF. V is TRBV2 and J is TRBJ1-5, with D uncertain. The CDR3 loop spans 13 amino acids. From germline, CDR1 is SNHLY and CDR2 FYNNEI. Trimming stripped 5 bases from V and 3 bases from J, with 8 bases between.

At least ten counts were recorded for this clonotype. V is TRBV27 and J is TRBJ1-1, with no clear D. Trimming removed 6 bases at V and 4 bases at J, with 15 bases between. Germline V lookup: CDR1 MNHEY, CDR2 SMNVEV (reference sequence). CDR3 length: 14 amino acids. CDR3 region: CASSPREASTEAFF. The CDR3 coding sequence is TGTGCCAGCAGCCCCCGAGAGGCGAGCACTGAAGCTTTCTTT.

There are many counts of this clonotype. J is TRBJ2-5 and V is TRBV19; no definite D call. Trimming removed 3 bases from V and 5 bases from J, with 13 bases in between. The CDR3 totals 14 residues. Germline CDR1 is LNHDA and CDR2 is SQIVND (reference sequence). CDR3 sequence: CASSIAGQMETQYF. The CDR3 coding sequence is TGTGCCAGTAGTATTGCCGGGCAAATGGAGACCCAGTACTTC.

This clonotype was detected many times. The genes are TRBV6-2 or TRBV6-3 and TRBJ2-7; 8 bases fit TRBD1. The CDR3 consists of 15 residues. Germline loops: CDR1 MNHEY, CDR2 SVGEGT. V was clipped by 6 bases and J by 4 bases; unmatched bases: 11. CDR3 DNA sequence: TGTGCCAGCAGAAAGAGACAGGGGCCTTCTTACGAGCAGTACTTC. Residues: CASRKRQGPSYEQYF.

This clonotype was detected ten times or more. The CDR3 reads CASRPPVTPSYEQYF. The CDR3 DNA reads TGTGCCAGCAGACCACCCGTGACACCCTCCTACGAGCAGTACTTC. The chain uses TRBV6-2 or TRBV6-3 and TRBJ2-7; no definite D call. The CDR3 has 15 residues. Trimming removed 6 bases at V and 0 bases at J, with 15 bases between. The germline CDR1 and CDR2 sequences are MNHEY and SVGEGT.

This clonotype was counted at least ten times. This may come from a read error, since a much larger clone is one base off. The rearrangement links TRBV12-3 or TRBV12-4 to TRBJ1-1; 8 nucleotides align to TRBD1. V shed 6 bases and J 4 bases; nucleotides not matched to a gene: 7. The CDR3 length is 14 residues. The CDR3 region has the DNA TGTGCCAGCAGCCGACAGGGGACGAGCACTGAAGCTTTCTTT. Protein product: CASSRQGTSTEAFF.

This clonotype was counted many times. The rearrangement uses TRBV12-3 or TRBV12-4 and TRBJ1-1; D is undetermined. The CDR3 has 14 residues. Trimming cost V 0 bases and J 5 bases, with 10 bases left between them. The DNA of the CDR3 is TGTGCCAGCAGTTTAGCAGGCCCGGGGACTGAAGCTTTCTTT. This encodes CASSLAGPGTEAFF.

This clonotype occurred many times. The chain couples TRBV6-5 to TRBJ2-5, with unresolved D. Germline V gene sequence: CDR1 MNHEY, CDR2 SVGAGI. The CDR3 consists of 13 residues. Trimming pared 4 bases from V and 1 base from J, leaving 7 bases between. The CDR3 nucleotides read TGTGCCAGCAGTTGGTCCCCCCAAGAGACCCAGTACTTC. Translating gives CASSWSPQETQYF.

The rearrangement links TRBV12-3 or TRBV12-4 to TRBJ2-7; TRBD2 agrees at 14 bases. The CDR3 is 18 residues long. The trim removed 2 bases at V and 0 bases at J, leaving 6 bases unmatched. CDR3 in amino acids: CASSLRTSGGPSSYEQYF. Written as DNA, the CDR3 is TGTGCCAGCAGTTTAAGGACTAGCGGGGGGCCCAGCTCCTACGAGCAGTACTTC.

In its sample, this clonotype was seen many times. The chain is built from TRBV29-1 and TRBJ2-5; D is ambiguous. The V and J ends lost 4 bases and 3 bases respectively, with 6 bases between them. Germline CDR1 and CDR2: SQVTM and ANQGSEA. There are 11 residues in the CDR3. The CDR3 loop is CSVGGKETQYF. Here the CDR3 DNA reads TGCAGCGTTGGCGGTAAAGAGACCCAGTACTTC.

This clonotype was detected many times. V is TRBV5-1 and J is TRBJ1-2; D is unclear. V was clipped by 0 bases and J by 0 bases, with 12 bases between them. The CDR3 is 16 residues long. The V gene's germline CDR1 is SGHRS and CDR2 YFSETQ. The CDR3 region has the DNA TGCGCCAGCAGCTTGGATCCACAAAGGGCTAACTATGGCTACACCTTC. This sequence encodes CASSLDPQRANYGYTF.

This clonotype was counted ten times or more. The V call is TRBV5-1, the J call TRBJ2-2; D unresolved. The CDR3 is made up of 15 amino acids. The germline V gene has CDR1 SGHRS and CDR2 YFSETQ. Trimming left V 1 base short and J 3 bases short, with 10 bases between. In DNA, the CDR3 is TGCGCCAGCAGCTTGAGGGCGGAATACACCGGGGAGCTGTTTTTT. Its translation is CASSLRAEYTGELFF.

In this sample, this clonotype turned up many times. This chain links TRBV6-5 with TRBJ2-2; 7 nucleotides agree with TRBD2. Germline trimming cut 2 bases from V and 6 bases from J; bases unmatched to any gene: 6. The CDR3 has 15 residues. CDR1 is MNHEY, CDR2 SVGAGI, per germline. DNA for the CDR3: TGTGCCAGCAGTTACGGGGGGGGACTGTCCGGGGAGCTGTTTTTT. Amino acids: CASSYGGGLSGELFF.

This clonotype was recorded many times. The V call is TRBV12-3 or TRBV12-4, the J call TRBJ1-1; D remains ambiguous. V was pared by 5 bases and J by 1 base, with 11 bases between. The CDR3 extends over 14 amino acids. CDR3 DNA: TGTGCCAGCAGTCCCACCGCGGCGAACACTGAAGCTTTCTTT. Its translation: CASSPTAANTEAFF.

This clonotype was counted ten times or more. The V gene is TRBV6-4, the J gene TRBJ2-2, with D possibly matching TRBD2 (6 bases). CDR3 length: 17 residues. Germline values: CDR1 MRHNA, CDR2 SNTAGT. The germline V and J ends were trimmed by 6 bases and 4 bases, with 21 bases remaining between them. In nucleotides, the CDR3 is TGTGCCAGCAGCCCCACCGGGACTGCCCGTGGCACCGGGGAGCTGTTTTTT. It translates to CASSPTGTARGTGELFF.

This clonotype was counted at least ten times. The gene calls are TRBV6-1 and TRBJ1-6; a possible D gene is TRBD1 (5 bases). Trimming removed 6 bases at V and 8 bases at J, with 17 bases between. Germline values: CDR1 MNHNS, CDR2 SASEGT. The CDR3 spans 15 residues. CDR3 nucleotide sequence: TGTGCCAGCAGGACGGGGGAGGCTATTGATTCACCCCTCCACTTT. Protein sequence: CASRTGEAIDSPLHF.

This clonotype was observed at least ten times. The chain uses TRBV19 and TRBJ1-5; possible D gene TRBD1, 5 bases. The ends were cut back, 7 bases at V and 4 bases at J, with 14 bases in the middle. CDR3 length equals 14 residues. Per germline, CDR1 LNHDA and CDR2 SQIVND (reference sequence). The CDR3 region is CASTRDRGNQPQHF. CDR3 in DNA: TGTGCCAGTACCAGGGACCGCGGGAATCAGCCCCAGCATTTT. Full variable domain (missing parts from reference TRBV19 and TRBJ1-5): DGGITQSPKYLFRKEGQNVTLSCEQNLNHDAMYWYRQDPGQGLRLIYYSQIVNDFQKGDIAEGYSVSREKKESFPLTVTSAQKNPTAFYLCASTRDRGNQPQHFGDGTRLSIL.

At least ten counts were recorded for this clonotype. The chain uses TRBV30 and TRBJ2-7; D gene uncertain. Germline CDR1 reads GTSNPN; CDR2 reads SVGIG (reference sequence). Trimming pared 4 bases from V and 2 bases from J, leaving 9 bases between. The CDR3 totals 12 residues. The CDR3 DNA is TGTGCCTGGACCGACACACCCTACGAGCAGTACTTC. This translates into CAWTDTPYEQYF.